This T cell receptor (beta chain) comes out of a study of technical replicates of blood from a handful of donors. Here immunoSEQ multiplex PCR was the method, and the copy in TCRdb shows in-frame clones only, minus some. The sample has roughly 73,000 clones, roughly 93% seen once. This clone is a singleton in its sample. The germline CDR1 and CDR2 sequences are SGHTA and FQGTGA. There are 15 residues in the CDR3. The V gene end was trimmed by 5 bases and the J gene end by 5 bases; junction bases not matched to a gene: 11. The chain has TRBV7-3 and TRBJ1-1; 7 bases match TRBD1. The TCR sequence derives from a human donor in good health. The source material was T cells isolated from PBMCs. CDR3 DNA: TGTGCCAGCAGCCCCCTCGGGAGGGGGCGGACTGAAGCTTTCTTT. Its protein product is CASSPLGRGRTEAFF.